This record covers a single T cell receptor beta chain. The data were obtained in a study of blood T cell repertoires in COVID-19. Generated by immunoSEQ multiplex PCR, the TCRdb table keeps only in-frame clones and is missing some. The sample records approximately 250,000 clones, roughly 85% being singletons. This CDR3 region has 16 residues. Germline assignment: CDR1 MNHEY and CDR2 SVGEGT. V gave up 0 bases and J gave up 2 bases; unmatched junction bases: 4. This receptor was obtained from a woman aged 50 to 60 with acute COVID-19. Source material: PBMCs or T cells enriched from blood (not recorded which). J is TRBJ2-5 and V is TRBV6-2 or TRBV6-3, with TRBD2 matching over 9 bases. Written as DNA, the CDR3 is TGTGCCAGCAGTTACTCGACTAGCGGCCCTCAAGAGACCCAGTACTTC. Protein product: CASSYSTSGPQETQYF.